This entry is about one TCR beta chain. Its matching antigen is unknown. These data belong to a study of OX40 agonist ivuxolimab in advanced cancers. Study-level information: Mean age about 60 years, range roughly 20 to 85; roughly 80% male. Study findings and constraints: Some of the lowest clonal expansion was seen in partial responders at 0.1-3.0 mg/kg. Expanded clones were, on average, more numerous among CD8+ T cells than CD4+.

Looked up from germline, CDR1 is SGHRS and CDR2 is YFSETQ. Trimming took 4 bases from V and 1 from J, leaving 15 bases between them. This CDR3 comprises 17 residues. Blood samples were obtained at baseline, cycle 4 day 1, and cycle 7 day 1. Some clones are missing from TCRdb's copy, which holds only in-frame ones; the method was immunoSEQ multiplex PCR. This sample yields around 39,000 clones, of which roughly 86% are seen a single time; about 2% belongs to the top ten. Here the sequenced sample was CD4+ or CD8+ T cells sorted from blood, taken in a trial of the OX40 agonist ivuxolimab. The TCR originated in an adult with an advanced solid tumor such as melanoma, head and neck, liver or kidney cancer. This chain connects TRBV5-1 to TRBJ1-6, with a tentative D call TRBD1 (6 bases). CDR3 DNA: TGCGCCAGCAGCGGGGGGGCCCTTGGATCCTATAATTCACCCCTCCACTTT. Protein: CASSGGALGSYNSPLHF.